This T cell receptor (beta chain) appears in the sequencing data of a study of a mutant IDH1 vaccine in newly diagnosed glioma. Time point here: week 35, safety follow-up. Every single dose of the vaccine, 300 ug of mutant IDH1 20-mer peptide, came with topical imiquimod. The repertoire was sequenced with immunoSEQ multiplex PCR; TCRdb's copy has only in-frame clones and lacks some. The table has fewer than 90,000 clones, roughly 83% seen once. V shed 7 bases and J shed 3 bases, with 16 bases lying between them. Germline V gives CDR1 MNHNS, CDR2 SASEGT. The CDR3 covers 15 residues. In the case of this clone: What it binds is unknown.

The chain links TRBV6-1 to TRBJ1-5; weak D call: TRBD1 (5 bases). The sequences come from PBMCs, collected from a glioma patient whose treatment included an IDH1 peptide vaccine. The receptor was derived from a man younger than 30 with glioma. CDR3 coding DNA: TGTGCCAGCACGGGGGGAGGAGGCCCCAATCAGCCCCAGCATTTT. This sequence encodes CASTGGGGPNQPQHF.